The next 32 T cell receptor beta chains were all read from a single sample in a study of shared clonotypes between healthy human individuals. Repertoires were generated with immunoSEQ multiplex PCR, while TCRdb's copy carries only in-frame clones and drops some. This table holds about 2,200,000 clones, about 92% found once. Naive CD8 populations comprised CD45RO-negative cells positively selected for CCR7, excluding terminally differentiated effector memory CD45RA+ cells. What was sequenced was naive CD8+ T cells from PBMCs. These receptors all stem from a man aged 18 to 35 in good health. Some clones in this sample may be carry-over from other donors' samples.

The J gene is TRBJ2-7, the V gene TRBV10-3; no definite D call. Trimming took 0 bases from V and 4 from J, leaving 10 bases between them. CDR1 ENHRY and CDR2 SYGVKD come from the germline V gene. This CDR3 is 14 amino acids long. CDR3 amino acids: CAISESEGMYEQYF. In DNA form, the CDR3 reads TGTGCCATCAGTGAGTCCGAAGGAATGTACGAGCAGTACTTC.

This chain connects TRBV28 to TRBJ2-2; no clear D. The CDR3 totals 15 residues. CDR1 MDHEN and CDR2 SYDVKM come from the germline V gene. V lost 0 bases and J 0 bases, leaving 5 bases between the germline ends. The DNA for the CDR3 is TGTGCCAGCAGTTTATGGTCCCCGAACACCGGGGAGCTGTTTTTT. Translated: CASSLWSPNTGELFF.

V and J are TRBV28 and TRBJ1-2; TRBD1 might be the D (5 bases). Looked up from germline, CDR1 is MDHEN and CDR2 is SYDVKM. The V gene lost 3 bases and the J gene lost 6 bases, with 17 bases spanning the gap. This CDR3 comprises 15 residues. CDR3 DNA: TGTGCCAGCAGTTTTGGTACGGGGGGAACGGATGGCTACACCTTC. This gives the protein CASSFGTGGTDGYTF.

DNA for the CDR3: TGTGCCAGCAGCGACCGCGGGGCGGCAGGTTATGAGCAGTTCTTC. Protein: CASSDRGAAGYEQFF. V is TRBV5-6 and J is TRBJ2-1, with D tentatively TRBD2 (6 bases). The germline V gene has CDR1 SGHDT and CDR2 YYEEEE. CDR3 length: 15 amino acids. With 4 bases removed from V and 8 bases from J, the gap between germline ends came to 19 bases.

CDR3 DNA sequence: TGTGCCAGCAGCCAGGGGGGGACTGGAAACACCATATATTTT. Its protein product is CASSQGGTGNTIYF. The J gene is TRBJ1-3, the V gene TRBV7-2; 7 bases agree with TRBD1. CDR1 and CDR2 (germline): SGHTA, FQGNSA. The CDR3 is made up of 14 amino acids. J lost 2 bases, V lost 5 bases, and 3 bases had no gene match.

As DNA, the CDR3 is TGTGCCAGCAGTTTGTGGAGGGACCGGTACGAGCAGTACTTC. It specifies CASSLWRDRYEQYF. J is TRBJ2-7 and V is TRBV28, with D possibly matching TRBD2 (6 bases). The ends were cut back, 3 bases at V and 4 bases at J, with 13 bases in the middle. The germline gives CDR1 MDHEN, CDR2 SYDVKM. CDR3 length equals 14 residues.

The rearrangement joins TRBV27 to TRBJ2-7, with D possibly TRBD1 on 7 matching bases. V was pared by 8 bases and J by 3 bases, with 14 bases between. CDR1 and CDR2 (germline): MNHEY, SMNVEV (reference sequence). This CDR3 comprises 13 residues. Here the CDR3 reads CASGGGNDYEQYF. CDR3 in DNA: TGTGCCAGCGGAGGGGGCAATGACTACGAGCAGTACTTC.

The chain is built from TRBV4-2 and TRBJ2-7; 8 nucleotides match TRBD2. V trimming: 3 bases; J trimming: 5 bases; junction bases outside the gene matches: 12. Per the germline V gene, CDR1 is LGHNA and CDR2 is YNFKEQ. The CDR3 sequence is 16 residues long. CDR3 residues: CASSQVIAGPLDEQYF. For the CDR3, the DNA is TGTGCCAGCAGCCAGGTTATAGCGGGACCCCTGGACGAGCAGTACTTC.

The chain joins TRBV10-3 to TRBJ2-5, with 7 nucleotides matching TRBD2. The germline gives CDR1 ENHRY, CDR2 SYGVKD. Losses at the gene ends were 3 bases for V and 4 bases for J; bases not matched to a gene: 11. The CDR3 has 16 amino acids. The CDR3 region has the DNA TGTGCCATCAGTGATATAAGAGGGAGGGCCGTAGAGACCCAGTACTTC. Residues: CAISDIRGRAVETQYF.

The rearrangement joins TRBV2 to TRBJ2-7; D possibly corresponds to TRBD2 (7 bases). Per germline, CDR1 SNHLY and CDR2 FYNNEI. This CDR3 spans 13 amino acids. The V end lost 8 bases, the J end lost 7 bases, and 18 bases lay between the germline ends. CDR3 bases: TGTGCCAGCCGCGGGGGCGAGGGGTTTGAGCAGTACTTC. Residues: CASRGGEGFEQYF.

This chain uses TRBV9 with TRBJ2-7; possibly TRBD2 for D (7 bases). The CDR3 loop spans 14 amino acids. Germline V gene sequence: CDR1 SGDLS, CDR2 YYNGEE. V shed 3 bases and J shed 4 bases, with 14 bases lying between them. The CDR3 loop is CASSAVGGPYEQYF. In nucleotides, the CDR3 is TGTGCCAGCAGCGCCGTGGGGGGGCCTTACGAGCAGTACTTC.

This chain uses TRBV5-6 with TRBJ1-2; D gene ambiguous. There are 14 residues in the CDR3. CDR1 and CDR2 (germline): SGHDT, YYEEEE. Deletions cut 0 bases from V and 1 base from J, with 7 bases between. The CDR3 loop reads CASSLAGNNYGYTF. The CDR3 nucleotides read TGTGCCAGCAGCTTGGCGGGGAATAACTATGGCTACACCTTC.

The chain has TRBV27 and TRBJ2-7; 7 bases align to TRBD1. Germline V CDR1 and CDR2: MNHEY, SMNVEV (reference sequence). Germline trimming cut 1 base from V and 3 bases from J; bases unmatched to any gene: 6. This CDR3 has 15 amino acids. CDR3 residues: CASSLLRTGVYEQYF. The CDR3, as DNA: TGTGCCAGCAGTTTATTAAGGACAGGTGTCTACGAGCAGTACTTC.

V and J are TRBV7-9 and TRBJ2-7; possible D gene TRBD1, 6 bases. The CDR3 sequence is 14 residues long. Germline V gene data show CDR1 as SEHNR and CDR2 as FQNEAQ (reference sequence). Deletions cut 1 base from V and 5 bases from J, with 12 bases between. CDR3 loop: CASSLVGTYHEQYF. For the CDR3, the DNA is TGTGCCAGCAGCTTAGTTGGGACATACCACGAGCAGTACTTC.

The sample holds one count of this clone. The rearrangement links TRBV19 to TRBJ2-1; 8 nucleotides align to TRBD1. Germline CDR1 reads LNHDA; CDR2 reads SQIVND (reference sequence). The CDR3 consists of 15 residues. J was trimmed by 4 bases and V by 5 bases; bases with no gene match: 7. CDR3 DNA sequence: TGTGCCAGTAGTCTAGGACAGGGCTTTTACAATGAGCAGTTCTTC. This translates into CASSLGQGFYNEQFF.

The genes are TRBV2 and TRBJ1-1; D is uncertain. The V end lost 6 bases, the J end lost 0 bases, and 20 bases lay between the germline ends. The CDR3 extends over 17 amino acids. The V gene's germline CDR1 is SNHLY and CDR2 FYNNEI. The CDR3 region is CASRPSGNPILNTEAFF. The CDR3 nucleotides are TGTGCCAGCAGGCCGTCGGGAAACCCGATCCTGAACACTGAAGCTTTCTTT.

The gene calls are TRBV4-3 and TRBJ1-3, with no clear D. This CDR3 has 16 amino acids. Trimming took 0 bases from V and 0 from J, leaving 9 bases between them. Germline V lookup: CDR1 LGHNA, CDR2 YSLEER. The CDR3 nucleotides are TGCGCCAGCAGCCAAGAGGCAGAGCACTCTGGAAACACCATATATTTT. It translates to CASSQEAEHSGNTIYF.

This clone has just one count. This chain links TRBV4-3 with TRBJ2-7; 7 bases agree with TRBD1. V was clipped by 4 bases and J by 5 bases; unmatched bases: 14. Germline-derived CDR1 and CDR2 are LGHNA and YSLEER. This CDR3 has 16 amino acids. CDR3 bases: TGCGCCAGCAGCCTACACAGGGGTTTTGTTAGAAACGAGCAGTACTTC. Protein sequence: CASSLHRGFVRNEQYF.

The chain uses TRBV21-1 and TRBJ1-4; the table gives TRBD1 as D, unverified against the DNA. TRBV21-1 is a known pseudogene. The CDR3 has 16 residues. CDR3 in amino acids: CASSRSIVPFQGKLFF. CDR3 DNA sequence: TGTGCCAGCAGCAGATCCATAGTCCCCTTCCAGGGAAAACTGTTTTTT.

The chain couples TRBV5-1 to TRBJ2-6; D unresolved. Trimming pared 0 bases from V and 0 bases from J, leaving 10 bases between. CDR3 length equals 17 residues. Germline loops: CDR1 SGHRS, CDR2 YFSETQ. The CDR3 loop reads CASSLEAGFSGANVLTF. The DNA of the CDR3 is TGCGCCAGCAGCTTGGAGGCCGGGTTCTCTGGGGCCAACGTCCTGACTTTC.

The count of this clone is one. The CDR3 sequence: CASSLGGAYGYTF. CDR3 nucleotides: TGTGCCAGCAGCTTGGGCGGGGCCTATGGCTACACCTTC. The chain links TRBV5-6 to TRBJ1-2; possible D gene TRBD1, 5 bases. The CDR3 covers 13 residues. Trimming took off 0 bases at V and 4 bases at J, with 7 bases between the two ends. CDR1 and CDR2 (germline): SGHDT, YYEEEE.

This clone was detected once. The gene calls are TRBV28 and TRBJ2-2; 7 bases align to TRBD1. V shed 8 bases and J 5 bases; nucleotides not matched to a gene: 11. The CDR3 runs to 15 residues. Germline values: CDR1 MDHEN, CDR2 SYDVKM. Written as DNA, the CDR3 is TGTGCCAGCGAAAGGGGGCCAAGGGGGACCGGGGAGCTGTTTTTT. This gives the protein CASERGPRGTGELFF.

This chain's CDR3 is CASSFGGNTDTQYF. The CDR3 DNA follows: TGTGCCAGCAGTTTTGGCGGGAACACAGATACGCAGTATTTT. The chain recombines TRBV28 with TRBJ2-3; maybe TRBD2 (6 bases). The CDR3 contains 14 residues. Per germline, CDR1 MDHEN and CDR2 SYDVKM. Trimming stripped 3 bases from V and 2 bases from J, with 9 bases between.

This clone has a handful of counts. The identical CDR3 is also encoded by other nucleotide sequences in the sample. The V and J genes are TRBV6-6 and TRBJ2-5; no firm D call. This CDR3 contains 11 residues. Germline lookup yields CDR1 MNHNY and CDR2 SVGAGI (reference sequence). The V gene lost 2 bases and the J gene lost 4 bases, with 2 bases spanning the gap. Written as DNA, the CDR3 is TGTGCCAGCAGTTACGGAGAGACCCAGTACTTC. Protein: CASSYGETQYF.

The gene calls are TRBV4-3 and TRBJ2-1; 8 nucleotides agree with TRBD2. The V segment lost 4 bases and the J segment 8 bases; nucleotides outside the gene matches: 7. Germline assignment: CDR1 LGHNA and CDR2 YSLEER. This CDR3 has 14 residues. The CDR3 protein is CASSPQTGRDEQFF. For the CDR3, the DNA is TGCGCCAGCAGCCCCCAGACCGGGAGGGATGAGCAGTTCTTC.

The rearrangement links TRBV27 to TRBJ1-2; maybe TRBD1 (5 bases). Deletions cut 7 bases from V and 2 bases from J, with 17 bases between. The CDR3 totals 15 residues. CDR1 is MNHEY, CDR2 SMNVEV, per germline (reference sequence). CDR3 sequence (DNA): TGTGCCAGCACTTCTTCAAGGGGTGGAAACTATGGCTACACCTTC. As protein: CASTSSRGGNYGYTF.

The chain joins TRBV10-3 to TRBJ2-7, with a possible D match to TRBD2 (6 bases). The CDR3 runs 15 residues. CDR1 is ENHRY and CDR2 is SYGVKD in the germline V gene. Trimming took 0 bases from V and 5 from J, leaving 14 bases between them. Here the CDR3 reads CAISESGQDYNEQYF. CDR3 sequence (DNA): TGTGCCATCAGTGAGTCTGGGCAGGACTACAACGAGCAGTACTTC.

This rearrangement joins TRBV4-3 to TRBJ2-1; D may correspond to TRBD1 or TRBD2 (6 bases each). The V gene's germline CDR1 is LGHNA and CDR2 YSLEER. The CDR3 totals 18 residues. The ends were cut back, 4 bases at V and 7 bases at J, with 26 bases in the middle. CDR3 sequence reads: CASSRLLATGKEGNEQFF. In DNA form, the CDR3 reads TGCGCCAGCAGCCGACTCCTAGCGACAGGCAAGGAGGGAAATGAGCAGTTCTTC.

The chain uses TRBV7-3 and TRBJ2-2; TRBD2 matches 16 bases. The V and J ends lost 5 bases and 2 bases, in that order; junction bases with no gene match: 5. The CDR3 has 18 amino acids. The germline V gene has CDR1 SGHTA and CDR2 FQGTGA. CDR3 nucleotides: TGTGCCAGCAGCCGTGGGACTAGCGGGAGGGAAAACACCGGGGAGCTGTTTTTT. Protein sequence: CASSRGTSGRENTGELFF.

This chain joins TRBV9 and TRBJ1-4; D might be TRBD1 (5 bases). V was trimmed by 5 bases and J by 4 bases, leaving 15 bases between them. This CDR3 is 15 amino acids long. Germline CDR1 and CDR2: SGDLS and YYNGEE. The DNA of the CDR3 is TGTGCCAGCAGTCCGGCGGGACGGTTTAATGAAAAACTGTTTTTT. Its translation is CASSPAGRFNEKLFF. Supplemented by reference TRBV9 and TRBJ1-4, the full variable domain reads DSGVTQTPKHLITATGQRVTLRCSPRSGDLSVYWYQQSLDQGLQFLIQYYNGEERAKGNILERFSAQQFPDLHSELNLSSLELGDSALYFCASSPAGRFNEKLFFGSGTQLSVL.

The genes are TRBV5-1 and TRBJ2-1, with no clear D. The germline V gene has CDR1 SGHRS and CDR2 YFSETQ. Trimming cost V 4 bases and J 4 bases, with 18 bases left between them. CDR3 length: 16 amino acids. CDR3 residues: CASSVAWGYNYNEQFF. CDR3 nucleotide sequence: TGCGCCAGCAGCGTTGCCTGGGGATATAATTACAATGAGCAGTTCTTC.

The chain recombines TRBV2 with TRBJ1-5, with 9 bases matching TRBD1. This CDR3 has 14 residues. In germline, CDR1 is SNHLY, CDR2 FYNNEI. Trimming at V came to 3 bases and at J to 7 bases, leaving 4 bases not matched to a gene. This CDR3 reads CASSDRQGGQPQHF. The DNA of the CDR3 is TGTGCCAGCAGTGACCGACAGGGGGGCCAGCCCCAGCATTTT.